Listed below are T cell receptor beta chains from one sample, sequenced in a study of T-cell memory formation after mild COVID-19. TCRdb reprocessed the 5' RACE reads with MiXCR, giving one entry per CDR3 protein. The repertoire holds about half a million distinct CDR3 sequences, with 18% as singletons. The material sequenced was PBMCs or a T cell subset sorted from them (not recorded which). The receptor set was obtained from an adult woman who had mild COVID-19 (a few samples of this study predate the infection). Cell type and time point are not known. Both conserved end residues are part of each CDR3. A D gene is named only where the DNA matches it firmly. Some rows have no size entry. The others give once, few or many, or a class for an expanded clone.

d_gene,j_gene,abundance,v_gene,CDR3aa,CDR3nt
TRBD1,TRBJ2-2,NA,TRBV7-8,CASSETGVDNTGELFF,TGTGCCAGCAGCGAAACAGGGGTCGATAACACCGGGGAGCTGTTTTTT
TRBD1,TRBJ2-7,NA,TRBV5-7,CASSLAPGQGIPEQYF,TGTGCCAGCAGCCTCGCTCCGGGACAGGGTATCCCCGAGCAGTACTTC
TRBD2,TRBJ2-1,NA,TRBV7-9,CASSSHGRVDEQFF,TGTGCCAGCAGCTCCCACGGGAGGGTCGATGAGCAGTTCTTC
TRBD2,TRBJ2-1,NA,TRBV7-9,CASSLSGGDNEQFF,TGTGCCAGCAGCTTGAGCGGGGGGGACAATGAGCAGTTCTTC
TRBD2,TRBJ2-3,few,TRBV4-1,CASSQRGTSGGLGTDTQYF,TGCGCCAGCAGCCAAAGAGGGACTAGCGGGGGTTTGGGGACAGATACGCAGTATTTT
NA,TRBJ2-2,NA,TRBV4-3,CASSLNTGTSSNTGELFF,TGCGCCAGCAGCCTTAATACGGGGACGTCCAGTAACACCGGGGAGCTGTTTTTT
NA,TRBJ2-7,NA,TRBV2,CASSEGLARGFEQYF,TGTGCCAGCAGTGAAGGTCTAGCGAGAGGGTTCGAGCAGTACTTC
NA,TRBJ2-3,many,TRBV7-2,CAVSRGQVTDTQYF,TGTGCTGTTAGCCGGGGCCAGGTGACAGATACGCAGTATTTT
NA,TRBJ2-1,NA,TRBV29-1,CSVEDPAYNEQFF,TGCAGCGTTGAAGATCCCGCTTACAATGAGCAGTTCTTC
TRBD1,TRBJ2-2,NA,TRBV6-5,CASSYSRRGQELFF,TGTGCCAGCAGTTACTCCCGCAGGGGGCAGGAGCTGTTTTTT
TRBD1,TRBJ2-3,NA,TRBV7-2,CASSLGGDRAGGGTQYF,TGTGCCAGCAGCTTAGGGGGGGACAGGGCAGGCGGAGGTACGCAGTATTTT
NA,TRBJ2-7,few,TRBV30,CAWSGQYEQYF,TGTGCCTGGAGCGGACAGTACGAGCAGTACTTC
TRBD2,TRBJ2-2,few,TRBV10-3,CAIRTSGSGTGELFF,TGTGCCATCAGGACTAGCGGGAGTGGGACCGGGGAGCTGTTTTTT
NA,TRBJ2-5,NA,TRBV5-1,CASMVGLGETQYF,TGCGCCAGCATGGTGGGTTTGGGAGAGACCCAGTACTTC
TRBD2,TRBJ2-1,NA,TRBV5-1,CASSLVSLAGNEQFF,TGCGCCAGCAGCTTGGTCTCACTAGCGGGAAATGAGCAGTTCTTC
NA,TRBJ2-7,NA,TRBV5-1,CASSFGRLSDEQYF,TGCGCCAGCAGCTTCGGTAGGCTTTCGGACGAGCAGTACTTC
TRBD2,TRBJ2-2,NA,TRBV24-1,CATATSGRVGELFF,TGTGCCACCGCGACTAGCGGGAGAGTCGGGGAGCTGTTTTTT
NA,TRBJ2-5,many,TRBV27,CASKGETQYF,TGTGCCAGCAAGGGGGAGACCCAGTACTTC
NA,TRBJ2-1,many,TRBV27,CASRDYNEQFF,TGTGCCAGCAGGGACTACAATGAGCAGTTCTTC
NA,TRBJ2-1,few,TRBV4-3,CASSQQEESEGVHEQFF,TGCGCCAGCAGCCAACAGGAAGAGAGTGAAGGGGTCCATGAGCAGTTCTTC
TRBD1,TRBJ2-4,NA,TRBV5-4,CASSLGTAQNIQYF,TGTGCCAGCAGCTTAGGGACAGCCCAAAACATTCAGTACTTC
TRBD2,TRBJ2-1,many,TRBV29-1,CSLRLIAGRMSEQFF,TGCAGCCTCAGGCTTATAGCGGGGAGAATGAGTGAGCAGTTCTTC
NA,TRBJ2-7,NA,TRBV6-2/TRBV6-3,CASSYAQRMVHEQYF,TGTGCCAGCAGTTACGCCCAGCGAATGGTTCACGAGCAGTACTTC
NA,TRBJ2-7,few,TRBV7-9,CASSLVASGVHEQYF,TGTGCCAGCAGCTTAGTGGCATCAGGGGTCCACGAGCAGTACTTC
NA,TRBJ1-2,NA,TRBV6-5,CASSSTPRAVNYGYTF,TGTGCCAGCAGTTCCACCCCCAGGGCGGTTAACTATGGCTACACCTTC
NA,TRBJ2-5,NA,TRBV27,CASSFYNLKETQYF,TGTGCCAGCAGTTTTTATAACCTGAAAGAGACCCAGTACTTC
NA,TRBJ2-7,NA,TRBV7-9,CASSLSPGASYEQYF,TGTGCCAGCAGCTTAAGTCCAGGCGCCTCCTACGAGCAGTACTTC
NA,TRBJ2-1,many,TRBV18,CASSPSLAPYNEQFF,TGTGCCAGCTCACCAAGTCTAGCCCCCTACAATGAGCAGTTCTTC
TRBD2,TRBJ2-7,NA,TRBV7-9,CASSALAGAYEQYF,TGTGCCAGCAGCGCCCTAGCGGGAGCCTACGAGCAGTACTTC
TRBD1,TRBJ2-7,few,TRBV14,CASSQLLTGSKQYF,TGTGCCAGCAGCCAACTTTTGACAGGGAGCAAGCAGTACTTC
NA,TRBJ2-3,NA,TRBV7-9,CATEDRAISTGGPRDTQYF,TGTGCCACCGAGGACAGGGCTATTAGCACGGGAGGGCCCAGGGATACGCAGTATTTT
NA,TRBJ1-1,NA,TRBV7-3,CASSRIDPPPRAPGITEAFF,TGTGCCAGCAGCCGAATTGACCCGCCTCCCCGTGCTCCAGGGATCACTGAAGCTTTCTTT
TRBD2,TRBJ2-7,once,TRBV6-5,CASRAGVVYEQYF,TGTGCCAGCCGAGCGGGAGTGGTATACGAGCAGTACTTC
NA,TRBJ2-3,few,TRBV29-1,CSVGRGPGDTQYF,TGCAGCGTTGGTCGTGGGCCGGGGGATACGCAGTATTTT
NA,TRBJ1-4,NA,TRBV12-3/TRBV12-4,CASSPKLAEIGEKLFF,TGTGCCAGCAGTCCAAAACTCGCTGAAATAGGAGAAAAACTGTTTTTT
NA,TRBJ2-1,many,TRBV18,CASSPPLLAPNEQFF,TGTGCCAGCTCACCACCGTTACTAGCTCCTAATGAGCAGTTCTTC
NA,TRBJ1-4,NA,TRBV4-1,CASSQVRGESTNEKLFF,TGCGCCAGCAGCCAAGTCCGAGGGGAGTCAACTAATGAAAAACTGTTTTTT
TRBD2,TRBJ2-1,NA,TRBV3-1,CASSQEAGVGYNEQFF,TGTGCCAGCAGCCAGGAGGCGGGAGTAGGCTACAATGAGCAGTTCTTC
NA,TRBJ2-5,many,TRBV7-6,CASSPLGETQYF,TGTGCCAGCAGCCCACTAGGGGAGACCCAGTACTTC
TRBD1,TRBJ2-7,NA,TRBV5-1,CASSWTGTSEQYF,TGCGCCAGCAGCTGGACAGGGACGTCCGAGCAGTACTTC
TRBD1,TRBJ2-7,few,TRBV29-1,CSGQEQGNEQYF,TGCAGCGGGCAAGAACAGGGGAACGAGCAGTACTTC
TRBD1,TRBJ1-2,NA,TRBV10-3,CAIKTGGNYGYTF,TGTGCCATCAAGACAGGGGGGAACTATGGCTACACCTTC
TRBD1,TRBJ1-2,few,TRBV20-1,CSAISRGRGGYTF,TGCAGTGCTATAAGCAGGGGGCGCGGTGGCTACACCTTC
NA,TRBJ1-4,NA,TRBV5-4,CASSSGGELNEKLFF,TGTGCCAGCAGCTCGGGAGGGGAGCTCAATGAAAAACTGTTTTTT
TRBD1,TRBJ2-7,NA,TRBV11-2,CASSLDRGRYGYEQYF,TGTGCCAGCAGCTTAGACAGGGGGAGATATGGTTACGAGCAGTACTTC
NA,TRBJ2-5,NA,TRBV7-8,CASSVGLLGETQYF,TGTGCCAGCAGCGTCGGACTTTTAGGAGAGACCCAGTACTTC